The text below deals with one T cell receptor (beta chain). The data belong to a study of blood T cell repertoires in COVID-19. Per the germline V gene, CDR1 is SGHTA and CDR2 is FQGNSA. This CDR3 is built from 13 residues. V gave up 1 base and J gave up 8 bases, with 11 bases separating them. Clones were sequenced by immunoSEQ multiplex PCR, and TCRdb holds only the in-frame ones, with some missing. The sample lists some 210,000 clones; over 70% were seen once. The chain uses TRBV7-2 and TRBJ1-2; D is perhaps TRBD1 (6 bases). The sample taken for sequencing was peripheral blood. The source of this sequence is a man in his forties or fifties with active or convalescent COVID-19. The DNA of the CDR3 is TGTGCCAGCAGCTTAGTAACAGGGTCGGGCTACACCTTC. It yields the protein CASSLVTGSGYTF.